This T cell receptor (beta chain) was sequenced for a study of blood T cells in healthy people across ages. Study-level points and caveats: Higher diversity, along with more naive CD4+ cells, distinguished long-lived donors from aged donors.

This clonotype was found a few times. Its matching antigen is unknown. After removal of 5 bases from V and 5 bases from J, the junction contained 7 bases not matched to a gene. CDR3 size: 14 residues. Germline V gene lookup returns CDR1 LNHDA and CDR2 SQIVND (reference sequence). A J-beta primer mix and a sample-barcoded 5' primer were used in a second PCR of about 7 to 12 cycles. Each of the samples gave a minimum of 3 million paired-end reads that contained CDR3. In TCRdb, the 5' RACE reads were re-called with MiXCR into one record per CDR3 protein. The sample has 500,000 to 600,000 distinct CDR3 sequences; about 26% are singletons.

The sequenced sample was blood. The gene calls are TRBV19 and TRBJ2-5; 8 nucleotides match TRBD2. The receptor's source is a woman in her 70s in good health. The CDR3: CASSSGVAGETQYF. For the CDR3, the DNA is TGTGCCAGTAGTTCCGGAGTAGCGGGGGAGACCCAGTACTTC.